The 28 T cell receptor beta chains below were found in one sample sequenced in a study of shared clonotypes between healthy human individuals. Only CD45RO-negative cells positively selected for CCR7 counted as naive CD8 cells, so terminally differentiated effector memory CD45RA+ cells were excluded. Produced via immunoSEQ multiplex PCR; TCRdb's table is partial and in-frame only. This sample has millions of clones; about 92% occur once, and the top ten carry 1.5% to 2%. Sequencing was done on a sample of naive CD8+ T cells from PBMCs. The source of these receptors is a man aged 18 to 30 in good health. Some clones in this sample may be carry-over from other donors' samples.

The rearrangement links TRBV29-1 to TRBJ1-2, with TRBD1 as a possible D gene (5 bases). The length of the CDR3 is 11 residues. Germline assignment: CDR1 SQVTM and CDR2 ANQGSEA. V was shortened by 8 bases and J by 8 bases, with 15 bases between the two germline ends. CDR3 DNA sequence: TGCAGCCTTGGGGGTATGGGAGGCTACACCTTC. Protein: CSLGGMGGYTF.

This sequence joins TRBV19 and TRBJ2-3, with D tentatively TRBD2 (5 bases). Germline CDR1 reads LNHDA; CDR2 reads SQIVND (reference sequence). The CDR3 covers 14 residues. Trimming left V 5 bases short and J 6 bases short, with 15 bases between. CDR3 sequence reads: CASSQDRDLDTQYF. The CDR3 DNA follows: TGTGCCAGTAGTCAGGACCGGGATCTCGATACGCAGTATTTT.

This clone was recorded only once. The chain combines TRBV4-1 with TRBJ1-2, with D possibly being TRBD1 (6 bases). Germline V gene lookup returns CDR1 MGHRA and CDR2 YSYEKL. Between the trimmed V and J ends, which lost 0 bases and 8 bases, there was a span of 16 bases. The CDR3 runs to 15 residues. CDR3 coding DNA: TGCGCCAGCAGCCAAGAAGGGGGACAATCAAGAGGCTACACCTTC. It translates to CASSQEGGQSRGYTF.

The V call is TRBV6-6, the J call TRBJ2-7; D remains ambiguous. Germline V CDR1 and CDR2: MNHNY, SVGAGI (reference sequence). The V and J ends lost 5 bases and 0 bases respectively, with 8 bases between them. The CDR3 contains 13 residues. CDR3 nucleotides: TGTGCCAGCAGTACGAGTGACTCCTACGAGCAGTACTTC. Translation gives CASSTSDSYEQYF.

The chain carries TRBV7-9 and TRBJ2-7, with 8 nucleotides matching TRBD1. The ends lost 6 bases at V and 0 bases at J; junction bases unmatched: 7. Germline values: CDR1 SEHNR, CDR2 FQNEAQ (reference sequence). This CDR3 contains 15 residues. CDR3 amino acids: CASRNQGAASYEQYF. CDR3 in DNA: TGTGCCAGCAGAAATCAGGGGGCAGCCTCCTACGAGCAGTACTTC.

The chain couples TRBV5-6 to TRBJ2-7; TRBD1 might be the D (5 bases). The V gene's germline CDR1 is SGHDT and CDR2 YYEEEE. V lost 5 bases, J lost 3 bases, and 12 bases lay in between. The CDR3 is made up of 13 amino acids. The CDR3 loop is CASRFQGGYEQYF. The CDR3 nucleotides are TGTGCCAGCAGGTTCCAGGGCGGCTACGAGCAGTACTTC.

The V and J genes are TRBV15 and TRBJ2-7; D might be TRBD2 (5 bases). Germline CDR1 reads LNHNV; CDR2 reads YYDKDF (reference sequence). The V end lost 0 bases, the J end lost 5 bases, and 17 bases lay between the germline ends. This CDR3 comprises 16 residues. The CDR3 loop is CATSRDRRPRSHEQYF. The CDR3, as DNA: TGTGCCACCAGCAGAGATCGGAGGCCCCGATCCCACGAGCAGTACTTC.

The chain carries TRBV9 and TRBJ2-2; no reliable D call. Germline assignment: CDR1 SGDLS and CDR2 YYNGEE. The CDR3 totals 16 residues. Trimming stripped 4 bases from V and 2 bases from J, with 15 bases between. CDR3 DNA sequence: TGTGCCAGCAGCCCCCTCGGACGGATTAACACCGGGGAGCTGTTTTTT. This gives the protein CASSPLGRINTGELFF.

The chain employs TRBV6-6 and TRBJ2-2; D gene unclear. With 0 bases removed from V and 3 bases from J, the gap between germline ends came to 2 bases. CDR3 length: 13 residues. From germline, CDR1 is MNHNY and CDR2 SVGAGI (reference sequence). DNA for the CDR3: TGTGCCAGCAGTTACTCGCACACCGGGGAGCTGTTTTTT. Its translation is CASSYSHTGELFF.

Only one count was recorded for this clone. The chain uses TRBV11-3 and TRBJ2-7; D is uncertain. Germline V CDR1 and CDR2: SGHNT, YENEEA. The V end was cut by 5 bases, the J end by 3 bases, with 8 bases between. The CDR3 runs 12 residues. CDR3 coding DNA: TGTGCCAGCAGCGATCAACACTACGAGCAGTACTTC. Its translation is CASSDQHYEQYF.

Notes on this clone: Within the sample, other DNA sequences also encode this same CDR3. The chain recombines TRBV7-3 with TRBJ2-1, with D maybe TRBD2 (5 bases). The CDR3 sequence is 15 residues long. Germline CDR1 SGHTA, CDR2 FQGTGA. The ends were cut back, 2 bases at V and 0 bases at J, with 8 bases in the middle. The CDR3 coding sequence is TGTGCCAGCAGCTTAGCGGGCAGCTCCTACAATGAGCAGTTCTTC. It specifies CASSLAGSSYNEQFF.

This clone was counted once. The chain uses TRBV7-9 and TRBJ1-2; no clear D gene. The CDR3 length is 16 residues. Trimming pared 1 base from V and 2 bases from J, leaving 14 bases between. Germline V gene lookup returns CDR1 SEHNR and CDR2 FQNEAQ (reference sequence). For the CDR3, the DNA is TGTGCCAGCAGCTTAGTGTCCAACCCCCAAAACTATGGCTACACCTTC. Its translation is CASSLVSNPQNYGYTF.

The CDR3 DNA reads as TGTGCCAGCAGTTTATCGGGGACAGGGCTTGTCGAGCAGTACTTC. Residues: CASSLSGTGLVEQYF. This chain joins TRBV28 and TRBJ2-7; 9 bases agree with TRBD1. CDR3 size: 15 residues. V gave up 1 base and J gave up 6 bases; unmatched junction bases: 7. Germline V gives CDR1 MDHEN, CDR2 SYDVKM. The whole variable domain, remainder taken from reference TRBV28 and TRBJ2-7, is DVKVTQSSRYLVKRTGEKVFLECVQDMDHENMFWYRQDPGLGLRLIYFSYDVKMKEKGDIPEGYSVSREKKERFSLILESASTNQTSMYLCASSLSGTGLVEQYFGPGTRLTVT.

The CDR3 sequence is CASSYVKGAKGQYF. In nucleotides, the CDR3 is TGTGCCAGCAGTTACGTGAAGGGGGCTAAGGGGCAGTACTTC. V is TRBV6-6 and J is TRBJ2-5, with 7 bases matching TRBD1. Germline values: CDR1 MNHNY, CDR2 SVGAGI (reference sequence). The V segment lost 2 bases and the J segment 11 bases; nucleotides outside the gene matches: 11. The CDR3 consists of 14 residues.

V and J are TRBV28 and TRBJ1-5; TRBD1 might be the D (5 bases). Trimming shortened V by 1 base and J by 7 bases, and 14 bases separated the two germline ends. The V gene's germline CDR1 is MDHEN and CDR2 SYDVKM. The CDR3 has 15 residues. CDR3 amino acids: CASSLLGQGGQPQHF. The CDR3 DNA is TGTGCCAGCAGTTTATTAGGGCAGGGAGGCCAGCCCCAGCATTTT.

The chain employs TRBV15 and TRBJ1-1; D gene unclear. This CDR3 region has 16 residues. With 0 bases removed from V and 5 bases from J, the gap between germline ends came to 16 bases. The V gene's germline CDR1 is LNHNV and CDR2 YYDKDF (reference sequence). CDR3 sequence (DNA): TGTGCCACCAGCAGAGATTGGGGAGACCGCCATACTGAAGCTTTCTTT. Its translation: CATSRDWGDRHTEAFF.

The rearrangement uses TRBV7-2 and TRBJ2-7, with TRBD2 matching over 13 bases. The germline V gene encodes CDR1 SGHTA and CDR2 FQGNSA. The CDR3 loop spans 17 amino acids. The ends lost 1 base at V and 6 bases at J; junction bases unmatched: 9. The CDR3 sequence: CASSLVILAGGPGEQYF. In nucleotides, the CDR3 is TGTGCCAGCAGCTTAGTGATACTAGCGGGAGGGCCGGGCGAGCAGTACTTC.

J is TRBJ2-1 and V is TRBV29-1; D is unclear. V was cut by 3 bases and J by 2 bases, with 8 bases left in between. Germline CDR1 reads SQVTM; CDR2 reads ANQGSEA. This CDR3 is 13 amino acids long. CDR3 in amino acids: CSVEERPYNEQFF. The CDR3 bases are TGCAGCGTTGAGGAGAGGCCCTACAATGAGCAGTTCTTC.

The chain links TRBV7-9 to TRBJ1-1; D unclear. Per the germline V gene, CDR1 is SEHNR and CDR2 is FQNEAQ (reference sequence). This CDR3 region has 13 residues. Deletions cut 5 bases from V and 1 base from J, with 8 bases between. CDR3 nucleotide sequence: TGTGCCAGCAGCGTCGGAACGAACACTGAAGCTTTCTTT. It yields the protein CASSVGTNTEAFF. Combining the CDR3 with reference TRBV7-9 and TRBJ1-1 gives the whole variable domain DTGVSQNPRHKITKRGQNVTFRCDPISEHNRLYWYRQTLGQGPEFLTYFQNEAQLEKSRLLSDRFSAERPKGSFSTLEIQRTEQGDSAMYLCASSVGTNTEAFFGQGTRLTVV.

The chain combines TRBV5-1 with TRBJ2-5; D unresolved. Germline V gene sequence: CDR1 SGHRS, CDR2 YFSETQ. CDR3 length: 14 amino acids. The V and J ends lost 5 bases and 3 bases respectively, with 14 bases between them. The CDR3 bases are TGCGCCAGCAGAGCCGAACATAGGAAAGAGACCCAGTACTTC. It yields the protein CASRAEHRKETQYF.

The genes are TRBV7-9 and TRBJ2-1; TRBD2 matches at 12 bases. Germline lookup yields CDR1 SEHNR and CDR2 FQNEAQ (reference sequence). Germline trimming cut 2 bases from V and 6 bases from J; bases unmatched to any gene: 2. This CDR3 spans 15 amino acids. In DNA, the CDR3 is TGTGCCAGCAGCTTACCGGGACTAGCGGGCAATGAGCAGTTCTTC. Translation gives CASSLPGLAGNEQFF.

The CDR3 nucleotides are TGTGCCAGTAGCGGACTAGCGGGATCGGAGCAGTACTTC. Translated: CASSGLAGSEQYF. The chain recombines TRBV19 with TRBJ2-7, with TRBD2 matching over 12 bases. CDR3 length: 13 residues. The trim removed 6 bases at V and 7 bases at J, leaving 4 bases unmatched. Germline V gene data show CDR1 as LNHDA and CDR2 as SQIVND (reference sequence).

Turning to this clone: This CDR3 is also generated by other DNA sequences in the sample. The chain carries TRBV7-9 and TRBJ2-1, with D tentatively TRBD2 (6 bases). V was pared by 1 base and J by 7 bases, with 8 bases between. This CDR3 comprises 13 residues. Germline values: CDR1 SEHNR, CDR2 FQNEAQ (reference sequence). Here the CDR3 reads CASSLERGNEQFF. The CDR3 DNA follows: TGTGCCAGCAGCTTAGAACGGGGGAATGAGCAGTTCTTC.

The V call is TRBV5-8, the J call TRBJ2-2; D tentatively reads TRBD1 or TRBD2 (5 bases each). CDR1 is SGHTS, CDR2 YDEGEE, per germline. V gave up 4 bases and J gave up 5 bases, with 15 bases separating them. The CDR3 runs 15 residues. CDR3 region: CASSRLRDRTGELFF. Here the CDR3 DNA reads TGTGCCAGCAGCCGATTGAGGGACCGGACCGGGGAGCTGTTTTTT.

The chain joins TRBV28 to TRBJ2-2, with TRBD2 matching 13 bases. Per the germline V gene, CDR1 is MDHEN and CDR2 is SYDVKM. The CDR3 runs 19 residues. Unmatched junction bases numbered 13, after V lost 4 bases and J lost 5 bases. The CDR3 spells CASSSGLAGTERGTGELFF. The CDR3, as DNA: TGTGCCAGCAGTTCGGGACTAGCGGGGACAGAACGGGGAACCGGGGAGCTGTTTTTT.

V gene TRBV28 combines with J gene TRBJ2-3; a weak D match, TRBD2 (7 bases). V was shortened by 3 bases and J by 1 base, with 20 bases between the two germline ends. The CDR3 length is 18 residues. Germline V gene data show CDR1 as MDHEN and CDR2 as SYDVKM. The CDR3 DNA is TGTGCCAGCAGTTTCCTTCCTAGCGGAGGGGGGGGCACAGATACGCAGTATTTT. Its translation: CASSFLPSGGGGTDTQYF.

The chain employs TRBV27 and TRBJ2-3; D gene ambiguous. V was shortened by 1 base and J by 4 bases, with 9 bases between the two germline ends. In germline, CDR1 is MNHEY, CDR2 SMNVEV (reference sequence). The length of the CDR3 is 14 residues. The CDR3 DNA reads as TGTGCCAGCAGTTTATTCCGTGGAGCAGATACGCAGTATTTT. Its protein is CASSLFRGADTQYF.

The chain couples TRBV7-9 to TRBJ1-4; D may be TRBD1 (5 bases). This CDR3 has 16 residues. Looked up from germline, CDR1 is SEHNR and CDR2 is FQNEAQ (reference sequence). Trimming removed 1 base from V and 5 bases from J, with 14 bases in between. This CDR3 is CASSLERGNVNEKLFF. CDR3 coding DNA: TGTGCCAGCAGCTTAGAACGGGGGAATGTAAATGAAAAACTGTTTTTT. Drawing the rest from reference TRBV7-9 and TRBJ1-4, the complete variable domain is DTGVSQNPRHKITKRGQNVTFRCDPISEHNRLYWYRQTLGQGPEFLTYFQNEAQLEKSRLLSDRFSAERPKGSFSTLEIQRTEQGDSAMYLCASSLERGNVNEKLFFGSGTQLSVL.